In this sample, the clone carrying this TCR beta chain turned up a few times. Original processing notes: Reference gene primers were amplified, and this amplification served to estimate nucleated cell counts. Profiling relied on immunoSEQ multiplex PCR, and the TCRdb table lists in-frame clones only, not all of them. V and J calls plus clone size are reproduced from that table; the DNA served to infer D and trimming. The data hold 200,000 to 250,000 clones, with approximately 85% observed a single time. The data stem from a study of blood T cell repertoires in COVID-19. As for the study in general: Samples came from the United States, Italy and Spain, spanning acute and convalescent COVID-19. The cDNA or gDNA used as material had been derived from T cells, B-cell-depleted T cells, or PBMCs.

V lost 3 bases to trimming and J lost 4 bases, with 16 bases between them. Germline V gene sequence: CDR1 ENHRY, CDR2 SYGVKD. This CDR3 contains 15 residues. This clonotype originated in a woman in her sixties or seventies with COVID-19, enrolled during active disease. Material for sequencing was peripheral blood. This sequence joins TRBV10-3 and TRBJ2-7; D possibly corresponds to TRBD2 (5 bases). CDR3: CAISDEGGIVYEQYF. CDR3 nucleotides: TGTGCCATCAGTGACGAGGGTGGGATTGTTTACGAGCAGTACTTC.